Presented here are 31 T cell receptor beta chains from one specimen sequenced in a study of blood T cell repertoires in COVID-19. Assay used: immunoSEQ multiplex PCR; TCRdb lists only in-frame clones, some missing. The sample lists 200,000 to 250,000 clones; roughly 85% were seen once. Specimen: peripheral blood. The receptors were gathered from a man aged 30 to 39 who had recovered from COVID-19.

The J gene is TRBJ2-5, the V gene TRBV12-3 or TRBV12-4, with a weak D call TRBD2 (5 bases). The CDR3 sequence is 13 residues long. The germline V and J ends were trimmed by 4 bases and 4 bases, with 10 bases remaining between them. CDR3 nucleotides: TGTGCCAGCAGTTCCCCAGGAGGAGAGACCCAGTACTTC. Amino acid sequence: CASSSPGGETQYF.

This chain uses TRBV6-5 with TRBJ1-2; 7 nucleotides line up with TRBD1. CDR3 length: 14 amino acids. CDR1 is MNHEY, CDR2 SVGAGI, per germline. The V and J ends lost 4 bases and 5 bases, in that order; junction bases with no gene match: 7. The CDR3 reads CASSFQGGYYGYTF. The CDR3 DNA follows: TGTGCCAGCAGTTTCCAGGGGGGATATTATGGCTACACCTTC.

This clone was seen only once. The gene calls are TRBV5-1 and TRBJ2-5, with 8 bases identical to TRBD1. Trimming removed 3 bases from V and 0 bases from J; junction bases left unmatched: 7. Germline CDR1 and CDR2: SGHRS and YFSETQ. The CDR3 covers 16 residues. CDR3 in amino acids: CASSSSGGADQETQYF. CDR3 bases: TGCGCCAGCAGCTCCTCAGGGGGCGCGGACCAAGAGACCCAGTACTTC.

The rearrangement joins TRBV18 to TRBJ2-3; TRBD1 might be the D (5 bases). CDR1 and CDR2 (germline): KGHSH, LQKENI. The CDR3 extends over 14 amino acids. V lost 3 bases to trimming and J lost 6 bases, with 13 bases between them. CDR3 DNA: TGTGCCAGCTCACCCCAACAGGACGCGGATACGCAGTATTTT. Translation: CASSPQQDADTQYF.

The genes are TRBV19 and TRBJ1-5, with 12 bases matching TRBD1. The CDR3 consists of 13 residues. Per the germline V gene, CDR1 is LNHDA and CDR2 is SQIVND (reference sequence). V was pared by 6 bases and J by 10 bases, with 4 bases of the junction left unmatched. DNA for the CDR3: TGTGCCAGTAGCGGGACAGGGGGCCCTCCCCAGCATTTT. Translated: CASSGTGGPPQHF.

V is TRBV6-1 and J is TRBJ2-7; D call uncertain. V was shortened by 2 bases and J by 6 bases, with 14 bases between the two germline ends. The CDR3 totals 14 residues. Germline-derived CDR1 and CDR2 are MNHNS and SASEGT. The CDR3 DNA reads as TGTGCCAGCAGTGAAAATTGGAACAGCTTCGAGCAGTACTTC. Its protein product is CASSENWNSFEQYF.

The rearrangement joins TRBV20-1 to TRBJ1-1, with D uncertain. CDR3 size: 10 residues. V was shortened by 8 bases and J by 6 bases, with 10 bases between the two germline ends. Germline lookup yields CDR1 DFQATT and CDR2 SNEGSKA (reference sequence). CDR3 nucleotides: TGCAGTCCTCCCACGGCTGAAGCTTTCTTT. Translated: CSPPTAEAFF.

The rearrangement joins TRBV10-3 to TRBJ2-7, with a possible D match to TRBD2 (6 bases). This CDR3 is built from 16 residues. The V and J ends lost 8 bases and 6 bases respectively, with 26 bases between them. The germline gives CDR1 ENHRY, CDR2 SYGVKD. CDR3 in DNA: TGTGCCATCGGGGGGAAGGCCGCAGTGGGGCTGGGCGAGCAGTACTTC. Protein product: CAIGGKAAVGLGEQYF.

This clone was counted a few times. The chain uses TRBV6-4 and TRBJ2-1, with 8 bases lining up with TRBD1. From germline, CDR1 is MRHNA and CDR2 SNTAGT. The ends lost 5 bases at V and 8 bases at J; junction bases unmatched: 11. The CDR3 length is 15 residues. The CDR3 here is CASSRGQVEVDEQFF. CDR3 in DNA: TGTGCCAGCAGTAGGGGACAGGTGGAAGTTGATGAGCAGTTCTTC.

This chain connects TRBV6-5 to TRBJ2-3, with 7 bases identical to TRBD2. The CDR3 extends over 16 amino acids. The ends lost 0 bases at V and 2 bases at J; junction bases unmatched: 5. The germline CDR1 and CDR2 sequences are MNHEY and SVGAGI. The CDR3 spells CASSYSPSGITDTQYF. Written as DNA, the CDR3 is TGTGCCAGCAGTTACTCCCCTAGCGGAATCACAGATACGCAGTATTTT.

To note about this clone: This CDR3 is also generated by other DNA sequences in the sample. The chain recombines TRBV18 with TRBJ1-1, with no clear D. With 0 bases removed from V and 0 bases from J, the gap between germline ends came to 5 bases. Germline V gene lookup returns CDR1 KGHSH and CDR2 LQKENI. The CDR3 contains 14 residues. CDR3 coding DNA: TGTGCCAGCTCACCACCGAGCGTGAACACTGAAGCTTTCTTT. It codes for CASSPPSVNTEAFF.

The V call is TRBV11-2, the J call TRBJ2-5; 7 nucleotides line up with TRBD2. CDR1 is SGHAT and CDR2 is FQNNGV in the germline V gene. The junction had 14 bases not matched to a gene; V was cut back by 3 bases and J by 4 bases. The CDR3 totals 17 residues. CDR3 sequence (DNA): TGTGCCAGCAGCTTTGGGGGGGAAGCGGGGCCGGGAGAGACCCAGTACTTC. The encoded protein is CASSFGGEAGPGETQYF.

The rearrangement uses TRBV4-3 and TRBJ2-5; 8 nucleotides match TRBD1. CDR1 LGHNA and CDR2 YSLEER come from the germline V gene. The CDR3 consists of 16 residues. The V gene end was trimmed by 4 bases and the J gene end by 4 bases; junction bases not matched to a gene: 11. CDR3 sequence reads: CASSRTWTGYGETQYF. The DNA of the CDR3 is TGCGCCAGCAGCCGAACCTGGACAGGGTACGGAGAGACCCAGTACTTC.

The chain is built from TRBV24-1 and TRBJ2-2; 11 bases are a match to TRBD1. The CDR3 has 18 amino acids. The trim removed 3 bases at V and 2 bases at J, leaving 7 bases unmatched. Per germline, CDR1 KGHDR and CDR2 SFDVKD. Here the CDR3 DNA reads TGTGCCACCAGTGATCCCGAAGGACAGGGGGCAAACACCGGGGAGCTGTTTTTT. Translating it yields CATSDPEGQGANTGELFF.

The chain links TRBV7-7 to TRBJ1-2; D gene unclear. This CDR3 is built from 14 residues. Per the germline V gene, CDR1 is SSHAT and CDR2 is FNYEAQ (reference sequence). Trimming shortened V by 6 bases and J by 1 base, and 12 bases separated the two germline ends. The CDR3 region has the DNA TGTGCCAGCAGTGATACCAGGATTAACTATGGCTACACCTTC. Translation: CASSDTRINYGYTF.

The chain carries TRBV3-1 (or the pseudogene TRBV3-2) and TRBJ2-3; 13 bases are shared with TRBD2. CDR1 and CDR2 from the germline V gene are LGHDT and YNNKEL (reference sequence). The CDR3 extends over 15 amino acids. J gave up 3 bases and V 4 bases, and 1 base lay outside the gene matches. The CDR3 DNA reads as TGTGCCAGCAGCCTGGGACTAGCGGGAACAGATACGCAGTATTTT. Translating gives CASSLGLAGTDTQYF.

The rearrangement joins TRBV4-3 to TRBJ1-4, with D unclear. Germline assignment: CDR1 LGHNA and CDR2 YSLEER. Trimming took off 4 bases at V and 3 bases at J, with 9 bases between the two ends. The CDR3 spans 14 residues. The CDR3 loop is CASSPGISNEKLFF. CDR3 coding DNA: TGCGCCAGCAGCCCCGGGATCTCTAATGAAAAACTGTTTTTT.

The chain has TRBV9 and TRBJ2-1; D is perhaps TRBD2 (6 bases). Germline V lookup: CDR1 SGDLS, CDR2 YYNGEE. The CDR3 is made up of 13 amino acids. The V and J ends lost 4 bases and 9 bases respectively, with 14 bases between them. The CDR3 protein is CASSRSEAGEQFF. The CDR3 bases are TGTGCCAGCAGCAGATCCGAAGCGGGTGAGCAGTTCTTC.

This chain links TRBV5-1 with TRBJ1-2; tentative D call: TRBD1 (5 bases). Germline V CDR1 and CDR2: SGHRS, YFSETQ. The CDR3 consists of 14 residues. The V end lost 0 bases, the J end lost 8 bases, and 14 bases lay between the germline ends. The CDR3 here is CASSLAGQGRGYTF. CDR3 nucleotides: TGCGCCAGCAGCTTGGCTGGGCAGGGCAGGGGCTACACCTTC.

The chain employs TRBV29-1 and TRBJ1-2; D unclear. This CDR3 has 10 residues. Germline CDR1 reads SQVTM; CDR2 reads ANQGSEA. The V and J ends lost 4 bases and 3 bases respectively, with 3 bases between them. CDR3 residues: CSVAHYGYTF. In DNA, the CDR3 is TGCAGCGTTGCTCACTATGGCTACACCTTC. Filled out from reference TRBV29-1 and TRBJ1-2, the complete variable domain reads SAVISQKPSRDICQRGTSLTIQCQVDSQVTMMFWYRQQPGQSLTLIATANQGSEATYESGFVIDKFPISRPNLTFSTLTVSNMSPEDSSIYLCSVAHYGYTFGSGTRLTVV.

The chain is built from TRBV12-3 or TRBV12-4 and TRBJ2-7, with D perhaps TRBD2 (5 bases). The CDR3 is made up of 13 amino acids. V dropped 5 bases and J dropped 2 bases, with 10 bases sitting between them. The CDR3 nucleotides are TGTGCCAGCAGTCGGGGTGGGGCCTACGAGCAGTACTTC. Translating it yields CASSRGGAYEQYF.

The chain employs TRBV14 and TRBJ2-7, with D tentatively TRBD1 (5 bases). Germline V gene sequence: CDR1 SGHDN, CDR2 FVKESK. Trimming took 1 base from V and 2 from J, leaving 12 bases between them. The CDR3 covers 15 residues. This CDR3 reads CASSQGTNQAYEQYF. For the CDR3, the DNA is TGTGCCAGCAGCCAAGGGACAAATCAAGCCTACGAGCAGTACTTC.

The CDR3 protein is CSVVRGQADTEAFF. CDR3 DNA: TGCAGCGTTGTAAGGGGGCAGGCCGACACTGAAGCTTTCTTT. The chain carries TRBV29-1 and TRBJ1-1, with 7 bases matching TRBD1. V gave up 4 bases and J gave up 3 bases; unmatched junction bases: 8. Germline-derived CDR1 and CDR2 are SQVTM and ANQGSEA. This CDR3 has 14 residues.

This chain connects TRBV7-2 to TRBJ2-7, with D perhaps TRBD2 (6 bases). This CDR3 spans 17 amino acids. Trimming stripped 4 bases from V and 3 bases from J, with 22 bases between. CDR1 and CDR2 (germline): SGHTA, FQGNSA. CDR3 nucleotides: TGTGCCAGCAGCTCCCCCGACCGGGGGACCCGGGTCTACGAGCAGTACTTC. Translated, it gives CASSSPDRGTRVYEQYF.

J is TRBJ2-7 and V is TRBV19; 7 bases agree with TRBD2. This CDR3 comprises 15 residues. CDR1 is LNHDA, CDR2 SQIVND, per germline (reference sequence). V was pared by 3 bases and J by 0 bases, with 5 bases of the junction left unmatched. The CDR3 DNA follows: TGTGCCAGTAGTATCGGGGAGGGCCTCTCCTACGAGCAGTACTTC. This gives the protein CASSIGEGLSYEQYF.

The chain has TRBV6-5 and TRBJ1-2, with 8 bases identical to TRBD1. CDR1 and CDR2 from the germline V gene are MNHEY and SVGAGI. The CDR3 contains 15 residues. With 8 bases clipped from V and 4 bases from J, the junction kept 12 bases outside the gene matches. In DNA form, the CDR3 reads TGTGCCAGCGGCCGGGTGGGACAGGCGACCTATGGCTACACCTTC. Residues: CASGRVGQATYGYTF.

V is TRBV5-1 and J is TRBJ1-1; 11 bases map to TRBD1. The germline V gene encodes CDR1 SGHRS and CDR2 YFSETQ. The junction had 5 bases not matched to a gene; V was cut back by 4 bases and J by 0 bases. This CDR3 spans 16 amino acids. CDR3 DNA: TGCGCCAGCAGCCCAGGGACAGGGGGGATGAACACTGAAGCTTTCTTT. It is translated as CASSPGTGGMNTEAFF.

The chain uses TRBV5-1 and TRBJ2-7; TRBD2 matches 7 bases. Trimming removed 4 bases from V and 6 bases from J; junction bases left unmatched: 16. The CDR3 consists of 16 residues. Germline CDR1 SGHRS, CDR2 YFSETQ. CDR3 DNA sequence: TGCGCCAGCAGCCCAGGGAGGGAGGGGAGAATGCTCGAGCAGTACTTC. Protein sequence: CASSPGREGRMLEQYF.

The J gene is TRBJ2-2, the V gene TRBV9; 7 positions agree with TRBD1. Germline V gene sequence: CDR1 SGDLS, CDR2 YYNGEE. The V gene end was trimmed by 2 bases and the J gene end by 4 bases; junction bases not matched to a gene: 5. There are 15 residues in the CDR3. CDR3 amino acids: CASSVEGAGTGELFF. CDR3 bases: TGTGCCAGCAGCGTCGAGGGGGCGGGCACCGGGGAGCTGTTTTTT.

This clone was recorded a few times. The chain couples TRBV9 to TRBJ1-4, with 7 bases aligning to TRBD1. This CDR3 spans 15 amino acids. CDR1 and CDR2 (germline): SGDLS, YYNGEE. Trimming took 0 bases from V and 7 from J; bases not matched to a gene: 6. As DNA, the CDR3 is TGTGCCAGCAGCGTAGACGACAGGGAAGGTGAAAAACTGTTTTTT. The encoded protein is CASSVDDREGEKLFF.

J is TRBJ1-2 and V is TRBV27; 8 bases are a match to TRBD1. CDR3 size: 13 residues. V was pared by 5 bases and J by 6 bases, with 5 bases of the junction left unmatched. Per germline, CDR1 MNHEY and CDR2 SMNVEV (reference sequence). The CDR3 coding sequence is TGTGCCAGCAGTCTTGGACAGGGAGATGGCTACACCTTC. Translated: CASSLGQGDGYTF.